This T cell receptor (beta chain) was documented in a study of cytomegalovirus exposure and HLA in healthy donors (dated 2017 in TCRdb). Context from the whole study: According to a later analysis, one platform produced both the roughly 130 validation repertoires and the 720 or so repertoires of the first cohort. The study was designed to test whether signatures of past pathogen exposure could be identified by cataloging public T cell receptors. In addition to the first cohort of 666 subjects, a separate validation cohort of some 120 different subjects was used. High-throughput TCR immunosequencing, statistical association of individual TCRs with disease status, and machine learning were combined to predict cytomegalovirus infection status. The investigation overall reported the following: A later analysis lacked HLA typing for the validation cohort, so it scored co-occurrence in that cohort across all 110 or so repertoires. In vitro tests confirmed that a few of the cytomegalovirus-associated TCR beta chains recognize cytomegalovirus antigens. Of the cluster scores, roughly 95% were above 0 in a later analysis, which found that TCRs clustered in the first cohort also tended to co-occur in the roughly 130 validation repertoires. The study gave a list of 150 to 200 TCR beta chains associated with cytomegalovirus. The classifier was reported to diagnose cytomegalovirus status with high specificity and sensitivity in both the original cohort and the validation cohort. The authors suggested that the approach could potentially be generalized to other disease states and immunological phenotypes. Across donors, most TCR sequences were observed very rarely, whereas some public TCRs were present in many individuals.

Measured from the cysteine to the phenylalanine, the CDR3 is 18 residues long. The sequence is cut down to CDR3 DNA, 54 bases in frame from base 1. Per the germline V gene, SGHVS is the CDR1 and FNYEAQ is the CDR2. V trim: 5 bases; J trim: 0 bases; unmatched bases: 12. As for this clone: No antigen is known for it. Base qualities were left out, and no much larger clone turns up one base away.

Library preparation used the immunoSEQ multiplex PCR assay. Per the authors' processing: A statistical classification framework was developed to diagnose cytomegalovirus status using the catalog of TCR beta chain sequences. The immuneACCESS repertoire file appears here via TCRdb, limited to in-frame rearrangements. These files lack a portion of the clones; in checked studies, under half of the deficit traces to unresolved V genes, and the cause of the others is not known. The V and J calls and clone size are taken from that table; D and trimming were inferred from the DNA. In all, the sample holds under 100,000 clones, and 95% of those were seen once. Of the sample, approximately 0.73% falls within the top ten clones. Donors formed part of the validation cohort, which comprised over a hundred subjects and was distinct from the first cohort of 666 subjects.

Recombination joined TRBV7-6 with TRBJ2-1; 8 junctional bases match TRBD2. The receptor's source is a woman aged 18-29 years in good health and CMV-seronegative. Source material: PBMCs. The DNA sequence is as follows: TGTGCCAGCAGCCCTCAAGGAGCGGGGGACTACTCCTACAATGAGCAGTTCTTC. It specifies CASSPQGAGDYSYNEQFF.